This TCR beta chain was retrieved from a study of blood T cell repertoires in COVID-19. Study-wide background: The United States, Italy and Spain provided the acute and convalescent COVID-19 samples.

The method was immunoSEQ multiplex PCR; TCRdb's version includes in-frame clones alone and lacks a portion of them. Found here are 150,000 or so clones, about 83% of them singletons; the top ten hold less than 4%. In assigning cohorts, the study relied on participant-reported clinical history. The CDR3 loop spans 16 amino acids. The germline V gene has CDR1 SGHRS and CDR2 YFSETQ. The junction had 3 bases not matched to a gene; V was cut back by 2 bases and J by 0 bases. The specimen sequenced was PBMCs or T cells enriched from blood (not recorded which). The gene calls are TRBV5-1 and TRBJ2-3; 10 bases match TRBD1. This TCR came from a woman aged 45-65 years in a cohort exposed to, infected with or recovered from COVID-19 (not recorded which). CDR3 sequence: CASSLRTGGSTDTQYF. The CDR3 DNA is TGCGCCAGCAGCTTACGGACAGGGGGTAGCACAGATACGCAGTATTTT. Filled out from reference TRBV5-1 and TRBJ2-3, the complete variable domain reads KAGVTQTPRYLIKTRGQQVTLSCSPISGHRSVSWYQQTPGQGLQFLFEYFSETQRNKGNFPGRFSGRQFSNSRSEMNVSTLELGDSALYLCASSLRTGGSTDTQYFGPGTRLTVL.